A single sample is the source of the 30 T cell receptor beta chains below, sequenced in a study of beta chain features in type 1 diabetes. TCRB transcripts that were expressed got sequenced, as all of the isolated RNA had been reverse transcribed. The repertoire was sequenced with immunoSEQ multiplex PCR; TCRdb's copy has only in-frame clones and lacks some. The sample lists around 250,000 clones; 68% were seen once. Sequencing was performed on naive CD4+ T cells from blood. These receptors all come from a man aged 30-40 years in good health.

This clone was seen once. J is TRBJ1-2 and V is TRBV29-1; D ambiguous. CDR3 length equals 13 residues. The germline V gene encodes CDR1 SQVTM and CDR2 ANQGSEA. The ends were cut back, 4 bases at V and 0 bases at J, with 9 bases in the middle. The CDR3 coding sequence is TGCAGCGTTGTATACGGCACTAACTATGGCTACACCTTC. It specifies CSVVYGTNYGYTF.

The chain uses TRBV7-2 and TRBJ1-1; unclear D gene. Trimming shortened V by 2 bases and J by 8 bases, and 9 bases separated the two germline ends. The CDR3 spans 12 residues. The germline V gene encodes CDR1 SGHTA and CDR2 FQGNSA. CDR3 loop: CASSLIGKEAFF. The CDR3 nucleotides read TGTGCCAGCAGCTTAATAGGCAAGGAAGCTTTCTTT.

This clone was recorded only once. This sequence joins TRBV9 and TRBJ2-1, with a weak D call TRBD2 (6 bases). V shed 3 bases and J shed 8 bases, with 15 bases lying between them. Germline CDR1 SGDLS, CDR2 YYNGEE. CDR3 length: 14 residues. CDR3 coding DNA: TGTGCCAGCAGCGCTGTGAGGTCTAGCGATGAGCAGTTCTTC. Amino acids: CASSAVRSSDEQFF.

The V and J genes are TRBV29-1 and TRBJ1-2; a weak D match, TRBD1 (5 bases). V was pared by 2 bases and J by 8 bases, with 9 bases between. CDR1 is SQVTM and CDR2 is ANQGSEA in the germline V gene. This CDR3 comprises 11 residues. CDR3 in DNA: TGCAGCGTTGAAAAGGGGAACGGCTACACCTTC. Its protein is CSVEKGNGYTF. Supplemented by reference TRBV29-1 and TRBJ1-2, the full variable domain reads SAVISQKPSRDICQRGTSLTIQCQVDSQVTMMFWYRQQPGQSLTLIATANQGSEATYESGFVIDKFPISRPNLTFSTLTVSNMSPEDSSIYLCSVEKGNGYTFGSGTRLTVV.

This clone was detected only a few times. V and J are TRBV7-9 and TRBJ2-5; tentatively, D is TRBD2 (6 bases). This CDR3 has 16 residues. Deletions cut 8 bases from V and 7 bases from J, with 26 bases between. Germline V gene lookup returns CDR1 SEHNR and CDR2 FQNEAQ (reference sequence). For the CDR3, the DNA is TGTGCCAGCTGCCGGGGGAATCACGGCGGCCCAGGGACCCAGTACTTC. Translation gives CASCRGNHGGPGTQYF.

This rearrangement joins TRBV18 to TRBJ2-1; D is possibly TRBD1 (5 bases). Germline V gene lookup returns CDR1 KGHSH and CDR2 LQKENI. This CDR3 has 15 residues. V was pared by 4 bases and J by 3 bases, with 13 bases between. Here the CDR3 reads CASSLQGYLYNEQFF. For the CDR3, the DNA is TGTGCCAGCTCACTTCAGGGTTACCTCTACAATGAGCAGTTCTTC.

The chain joins TRBV6-5 to TRBJ2-1; 8 bases fit TRBD2. After removal of 4 bases from V and 7 bases from J, the junction contained 3 bases not matched to a gene. Germline values: CDR1 MNHEY, CDR2 SVGAGI. CDR3 length equals 13 residues. The CDR3 spells CASSSGLANEQFF. CDR3 nucleotide sequence: TGTGCCAGCAGTTCTGGACTAGCAAATGAGCAGTTCTTC.

V usage is TRBV1 and J usage is TRBJ1-1; the D call of TRBD1 is as the table states it, not checked on the DNA. TRBV1 is tagged as a pseudogene. CDR3 length equals 15 residues. The CDR3 is CTSSPRQGSDTEAFF. The CDR3 bases are TGCACCAGCAGCCCCCGACAGGGGTCGGACACTGAAGCTTTCTTT.

This clone was seen once. The chain carries TRBV9 and TRBJ2-1; TRBD2 agrees at 9 bases. This CDR3 has 15 residues. Germline CDR1 SGDLS, CDR2 YYNGEE. J was trimmed by 14 bases and V by 0 bases; bases with no gene match: 12. CDR3 in amino acids: CASSVGFGGGRAEFF. Written as DNA, the CDR3 is TGTGCCAGCAGCGTAGGATTCGGCGGCGGGAGGGCCGAGTTCTTC. Full variable domain (missing parts from reference TRBV9 and TRBJ2-1): DSGVTQTPKHLITATGQRVTLRCSPRSGDLSVYWYQQSLDQGLQFLIQYYNGEERAKGNILERFSAQQFPDLHSELNLSSLELGDSALYFCASSVGFGGGRAEFFGPGTRLTVL.

The V gene is TRBV30, the J gene TRBJ2-5, with 13 bases lining up with TRBD2. The V gene's germline CDR1 is GTSNPN and CDR2 SVGIG (reference sequence). The CDR3 extends over 18 amino acids. V trimming: 3 bases; J trimming: 2 bases; junction bases outside the gene matches: 12. The CDR3 DNA follows: TGTGCCTGGAGGTCGATCGGACTAGCGGGAGCGCTACAAGAGACCCAGTACTTC. Amino acids: CAWRSIGLAGALQETQYF.

The gene calls are TRBV21-1 and TRBJ2-4; the tabulated D call, TRBD2, remains unverified against the DNA. TRBV21-1 is deemed a pseudogene. This CDR3 contains 18 residues. In nucleotides, the CDR3 is TGTGCCAGCAGCGAGGGGACTAGCGGCGCCCTAGCCAAAAACATTCAGTACTTC. Protein: CASSEGTSGALAKNIQYF.

V is TRBV30 and J is TRBJ2-6; no reliable D call. CDR3 length: 14 residues. The germline V gene encodes CDR1 GTSNPN and CDR2 SVGIG (reference sequence). V shed 3 bases and J shed 2 bases, with 8 bases lying between them. This chain's CDR3 is CAWSKPPGANVLTF. DNA of the CDR3: TGTGCCTGGAGCAAACCTCCTGGGGCCAACGTCCTGACTTTC.

This clone appeared a few times. The chain links TRBV9 to TRBJ2-5; no reliable D call. The CDR3 extends over 11 amino acids. CDR1 and CDR2 from the germline V gene are SGDLS and YYNGEE. V lost 0 bases and J lost 5, with 2 bases in between. The CDR3 region has the DNA TGTGCCAGCAGCGTAGCGGAGACCCAGTACTTC. Encoded protein: CASSVAETQYF.

The chain combines TRBV5-1 with TRBJ1-1; D is possibly TRBD1 (6 bases). The germline CDR1 and CDR2 sequences are SGHRS and YFSETQ. The CDR3 has 15 residues. Trimming removed 1 base at V and 1 base at J, with 11 bases between. The CDR3 DNA reads TGCGCCAGCAGCTTGACAGGGAGCGAGAACACTGAAGCTTTCTTT. Translating it yields CASSLTGSENTEAFF.

This chain joins TRBV30 and TRBJ2-1, with unresolved D. The CDR3 totals 14 residues. The V gene's germline CDR1 is GTSNPN and CDR2 SVGIG (reference sequence). Deletions cut 1 base from V and 4 bases from J, with 11 bases between. Here the CDR3 reads CAWSGQGLYNEQFF. CDR3 nucleotide sequence: TGTGCCTGGAGTGGTCAAGGTCTGTACAATGAGCAGTTCTTC.

The J gene is TRBJ2-5, the V gene TRBV18; D might be TRBD2 (5 bases). CDR1 is KGHSH and CDR2 is LQKENI in the germline V gene. Trimming took off 1 base at V and 5 bases at J, with 11 bases between the two ends. The CDR3 runs to 14 residues. The CDR3 sequence is CASSPQLRAETQYF. Written as DNA, the CDR3 is TGTGCCAGCTCACCACAGTTGAGGGCGGAGACCCAGTACTTC.

The chain couples TRBV13 to TRBJ2-7, with a weak D call TRBD1 (5 bases). Trimming removed 6 bases at V and 3 bases at J, with 18 bases between. Germline V lookup: CDR1 PRHDT, CDR2 FYEKMQ (reference sequence). This CDR3 spans 15 amino acids. This chain's CDR3 is CASRHRQSASYEQYF. The DNA of the CDR3 is TGTGCCAGCAGACACCGACAGAGCGCGAGCTACGAGCAGTACTTC.

The gene calls are TRBV28 and TRBJ2-3; D gene ambiguous. CDR1 and CDR2 from the germline V gene are MDHEN and SYDVKM. Trimming took off 7 bases at V and 4 bases at J, with 6 bases between the two ends. This CDR3 has 11 amino acids. In nucleotides, the CDR3 is TGTGCCAGCACGCTCGCAGATACGCAGTATTTT. Residues: CASTLADTQYF. Combining the CDR3 with reference TRBV28 and TRBJ2-3 gives the whole variable domain DVKVTQSSRYLVKRTGEKVFLECVQDMDHENMFWYRQDPGLGLRLIYFSYDVKMKEKGDIPEGYSVSREKKERFSLILESASTNQTSMYLCASTLADTQYFGPGTRLTVL.

The chain combines TRBV7-2 with TRBJ2-1, with 9 bases fitting TRBD1. The trim removed 5 bases at V and 9 bases at J, leaving 14 bases unmatched. The V gene's germline CDR1 is SGHTA and CDR2 FQGNSA. The CDR3 extends over 16 amino acids. DNA of the CDR3: TGTGCCAGCAGCCACGAGGGGACAGGGTATTCCGCTGAGCAGTTCTTC. Encoded protein: CASSHEGTGYSAEQFF.

The rearrangement links TRBV28 to TRBJ1-1; D might be TRBD1 (5 bases). This CDR3 has 13 amino acids. CDR1 and CDR2 from the germline V gene are MDHEN and SYDVKM. V was pared by 7 bases and J by 7 bases, with 16 bases between. CDR3 in DNA: TGTGCCAGCACCGGGACTTCCCCGGTTGAAGCTTTCTTT. As protein: CASTGTSPVEAFF.

The rearrangement joins TRBV29-1 to TRBJ1-2; D remains unclear. The CDR3 is made up of 12 amino acids. Germline V gene data show CDR1 as SQVTM and CDR2 as ANQGSEA. Trimming left V 4 bases short and J 6 bases short, with 12 bases between. The CDR3 region is CSVAGQPNGYTF. CDR3 DNA sequence: TGCAGCGTTGCCGGGCAGCCAAATGGCTACACCTTC.

CDR3: CASSPSGRDETQYF. The CDR3 DNA reads as TGCGCCAGCAGCCCCTCGGGCAGGGACGAGACCCAGTACTTC. This rearrangement joins TRBV5-1 to TRBJ2-5; either TRBD1 or TRBD2 may fit D (5 bases each). The germline V gene has CDR1 SGHRS and CDR2 YFSETQ. The length of the CDR3 is 14 residues. V was cut by 4 bases and J by 5 bases, with 15 bases left in between.

V is TRBV29-1 and J is TRBJ1-1; TRBD1 is a possible D gene (5 bases). Per the germline V gene, CDR1 is SQVTM and CDR2 is ANQGSEA. This CDR3 is 14 amino acids long. V lost 5 bases and J 4 bases, leaving 17 bases between the germline ends. CDR3 sequence: CSVPDGPGRTEAFF. The CDR3 nucleotides are TGCAGCGTTCCCGATGGTCCGGGGCGCACTGAAGCTTTCTTT.

This rearrangement joins TRBV4-3 to TRBJ2-7; D ambiguous. Trimming shortened V by 0 bases and J by 4 bases, and 10 bases separated the two germline ends. Germline CDR1 is LGHNA and CDR2 is YSLEER. The CDR3 spans 14 residues. CDR3 loop: CASSQDRAGYEQYF. The DNA of the CDR3 is TGCGCCAGCAGCCAAGATCGGGCCGGGTACGAGCAGTACTTC.

Turning to this clone: The same CDR3 can be traced to other DNA sequences in this sample. The chain employs TRBV29-1 and TRBJ1-5; D call uncertain. Trimming removed 4 bases from V and 0 bases from J, with 7 bases in between. Germline V gene data show CDR1 as SQVTM and CDR2 as ANQGSEA. The CDR3 is 13 amino acids. In DNA form, the CDR3 reads TGCAGCGTTGGGCTAGATAGCAATCAGCCCCAGCATTTT. It specifies CSVGLDSNQPQHF.

The rearrangement joins TRBV30 to TRBJ1-5; no firm D call. This CDR3 has 14 amino acids. The V and J ends lost 1 base and 1 base respectively, with 8 bases between them. Germline V gene sequence: CDR1 GTSNPN, CDR2 SVGIG (reference sequence). CDR3 loop: CAWSARRSNQPQHF. The CDR3 region has the DNA TGTGCCTGGAGTGCCAGAAGAAGCAATCAGCCCCAGCATTTT.

J is TRBJ2-7 and V is TRBV30; 9 bases are shared with TRBD1. The CDR3 contains 15 residues. V was clipped by 0 bases and J by 3 bases; unmatched bases: 6. Germline CDR1 and CDR2: GTSNPN and SVGIG (reference sequence). CDR3: CAWSVRQGVVYEQYF. The CDR3 nucleotides read TGTGCCTGGAGTGTACGACAGGGGGTAGTCTACGAGCAGTACTTC.

The chain joins TRBV5-6 to TRBJ2-1, with 8 positions matching TRBD1. V shed 3 bases and J 7 bases; nucleotides not matched to a gene: 3. The CDR3 totals 13 residues. The germline CDR1 and CDR2 sequences are SGHDT and YYEEEE. The DNA of the CDR3 is TGTGCCAGCAGCTCCACAGGGGGGAATGAGCAGTTCTTC. This encodes CASSSTGGNEQFF. The full variable domain, with the rest looked up from reference TRBV5-6 and TRBJ2-1, is DAGVTQSPTHLIKTRGQQVTLRCSPKSGHDTVSWYQQALGQGPQFIFQYYEEEERQRGNFPDRFSGHQFPNYSSELNVNALLLGDSALYLCASSSTGGNEQFFGPGTRLTVL.

This clone was seen only a few times. The chain has TRBV29-1 and TRBJ2-7, with D perhaps matching TRBD1 (5 bases). Germline V CDR1 and CDR2: SQVTM, ANQGSEA. The CDR3 covers 13 residues. V was shortened by 6 bases and J by 2 bases, with 14 bases between the two germline ends. The CDR3 DNA reads as TGCAGCGTAAGGGGCAGGACAACCTACGAGCAGTACTTC. It is translated as CSVRGRTTYEQYF.

V gene TRBV11-2 combines with J gene TRBJ2-7, with a possible D match to TRBD2 (6 bases). Germline assignment: CDR1 SGHAT and CDR2 FQNNGV. The CDR3 has 16 amino acids. Trimming left V 1 base short and J 5 bases short, with 18 bases between. The CDR3 sequence is CASSLGVREKLNEQYF. For the CDR3, the DNA is TGTGCCAGCAGCTTAGGGGTACGGGAGAAACTCAACGAGCAGTACTTC.